Sequencing of this T cell receptor (beta chain) was carried out in a study of control samples from healthy donors and cancer patients. The repertoire was sequenced with immunoSEQ multiplex PCR; TCRdb's copy has only in-frame clones and lacks some. The data contain around 120,000 clones, about 92% of them singletons. The V end lost 2 bases, the J end lost 5 bases, and 9 bases lay between the germline ends. In germline, CDR1 is SGHTA, CDR2 FQGNSA. This CDR3 spans 13 amino acids. The sample holds one count of this clone. The specimen was PBMCs. This sequence was found in a man aged 45-60 years with head and neck cancer. This chain links TRBV7-2 with TRBJ2-5; D possibly corresponds to TRBD1 (6 bases). For the CDR3, the DNA is TGTGCCAGCAGCTTAAGGGGGTATGAGACCCAGTACTTC. Translated, it gives CASSLRGYETQYF.